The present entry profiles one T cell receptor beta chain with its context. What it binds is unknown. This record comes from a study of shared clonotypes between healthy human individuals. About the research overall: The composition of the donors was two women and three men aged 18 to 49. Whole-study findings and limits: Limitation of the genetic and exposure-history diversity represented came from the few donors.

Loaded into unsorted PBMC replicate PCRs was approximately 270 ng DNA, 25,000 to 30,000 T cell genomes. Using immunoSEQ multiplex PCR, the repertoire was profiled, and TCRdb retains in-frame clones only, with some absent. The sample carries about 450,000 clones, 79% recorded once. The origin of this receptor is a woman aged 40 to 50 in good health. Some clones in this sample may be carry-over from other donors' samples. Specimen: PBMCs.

CDR3 sequence (DNA): TGTGCCAGCAGTGAAATGCGGTCACCGGTCTCCTACAATGAGCAGTTCTTC. Protein product: CASSEMRSPVSYNEQFF. V gene TRBV6-1 combines with J gene TRBJ2-1; no clear D. Germline values: CDR1 MNHNS, CDR2 SASEGT. This CDR3 region has 17 residues. V shed 2 bases and J shed 0 bases, with 14 bases lying between them.